This passage covers 30 T cell receptor beta chains from one sample sequenced in a study of cytomegalovirus exposure and HLA in healthy donors. The PCR used 60 Vbeta and 13 Jbeta primers. Assay used: immunoSEQ multiplex PCR; TCRdb lists only in-frame clones, some missing. The profile shows tens of thousands of clones, about 53% of them singletons. The material sequenced was PBMCs. The source of these receptors is a middle-aged woman in good health and CMV-seropositive.

The J gene is TRBJ2-2, the V gene TRBV7-3; 12 nucleotides agree with TRBD2. Germline-derived CDR1 and CDR2 are SGHTA and FQGTGA. Losses at the gene ends were 8 bases for V and 6 bases for J; bases not matched to a gene: 4. CDR3 size: 14 residues. CDR3 DNA: TGTGCCAGCCGACCTAGCGGGGGGGCCGGGGAGCTGTTTTTT. Translating it yields CASRPSGGAGELFF.

The chain uses TRBV9 and TRBJ2-5; TRBD1 might be the D (5 bases). This CDR3 is built from 14 residues. Germline V gives CDR1 SGDLS, CDR2 YYNGEE. Trimming pared 4 bases from V and 5 bases from J, leaving 15 bases between. For the CDR3, the DNA is TGTGCCAGCAGCCCCAAAGGGGTCGGCGAGACCCAGTACTTC. The encoded protein is CASSPKGVGETQYF.

The rearrangement uses TRBV6-4 and TRBJ2-3; TRBD2 matches 9 bases. Germline V gene data show CDR1 as MRHNA and CDR2 as SNTAGT. V was pared by 4 bases and J by 1 base, with 0 bases of the junction left unmatched. This CDR3 is built from 14 residues. The CDR3 reads CASSGTSGTDTQYF. The CDR3 nucleotides read TGTGCCAGCAGTGGGACTAGCGGCACAGATACGCAGTATTTT.

V is TRBV6-5 and J is TRBJ1-1, with D possibly matching TRBD1 (6 bases). The CDR3 loop spans 13 amino acids. CDR1 and CDR2 from the germline V gene are MNHEY and SVGAGI. V shed 6 bases and J shed 1 base, with 9 bases lying between them. The CDR3 DNA follows: TGTGCCAGCAGGCTCAGGGGGAACACTGAAGCTTTCTTT. It codes for CASRLRGNTEAFF.

V gene TRBV7-9 combines with J gene TRBJ2-7, with D possibly TRBD2 on 6 matching bases. Germline assignment: CDR1 SEHNR and CDR2 FQNEAQ (reference sequence). CDR3 length: 16 amino acids. V was cut by 1 base and J by 2 bases, with 15 bases left in between. The CDR3 protein is CASSLELSGRPYEQYF. CDR3 nucleotides: TGTGCCAGCAGCTTAGAGCTTTCCGGGAGACCCTACGAGCAGTACTTC.

The chain joins TRBV30 to TRBJ2-2; weak D call: TRBD1 (6 bases). The CDR3 extends over 17 amino acids. With 1 base removed from V and 2 bases from J, the gap between germline ends came to 17 bases. CDR1 and CDR2 (germline): GTSNPN, SVGIG (reference sequence). CDR3 in amino acids: CAWSARTGTLNTGELFF. In nucleotides, the CDR3 is TGTGCCTGGAGTGCGCGCACCGGGACATTAAACACCGGGGAGCTGTTTTTT. Supplemented by reference TRBV30 and TRBJ2-2, the full variable domain reads SQTIHQWPATLVQPVGSPLSLECTVEGTSNPNLYWYRQAAGRGLQLLFYSVGIGQISSEVPQNLSASRPQDRQFILSSKKLLLSDSGFYLCAWSARTGTLNTGELFFGEGSRLTVL.

The V and J genes are TRBV2 and TRBJ1-2, with 11 nucleotides matching TRBD1. Germline loops: CDR1 SNHLY, CDR2 FYNNEI. V lost 5 bases, J lost 6 bases, and 8 bases stayed unmatched. This CDR3 is built from 15 residues. CDR3 in DNA: TGTGCCAGCAGTTGGGACAGGGGGAGGGAAAATGGCTACACCTTC. It codes for CASSWDRGRENGYTF.

The chain recombines TRBV2 with TRBJ2-5; weak D call: TRBD2 (7 bases). This CDR3 is built from 16 residues. Germline CDR1 SNHLY, CDR2 FYNNEI. Between the trimmed V and J ends, which lost 3 bases and 5 bases, there was a span of 19 bases. CDR3 nucleotide sequence: TGTGCCAGCAGTGATACCGGGCCGGGGGGCTGGGAGACCCAGTACTTC. Its protein is CASSDTGPGGWETQYF.

This clone occurred once. V usage is TRBV6-1 and J usage is TRBJ1-4; D gene ambiguous. V lost 0 bases to trimming and J lost 4 bases, with 9 bases between them. CDR3 length: 15 residues. From germline, CDR1 is MNHNS and CDR2 SASEGT. The CDR3 region has the DNA TGTGCCAGCAGTGAAGCGGGCAGGATTAATGAAAAACTGTTTTTT. This translates into CASSEAGRINEKLFF.

The chain employs TRBV11-2 and TRBJ2-3; 13 bases map to TRBD2. The CDR3 has 15 amino acids. In germline, CDR1 is SGHAT, CDR2 FQNNGV. V dropped 5 bases and J dropped 8; count of bases not matched to a gene: 7. CDR3 coding DNA: TGTGCCAGCAGCCAACTAGCGGGGGGGCCAAGTACGCAGTATTTT. It encodes CASSQLAGGPSTQYF.

This clone occurred a few times. The rearrangement joins TRBV5-1 to TRBJ2-1, with D maybe TRBD2 (5 bases). V was pared by 4 bases and J by 8 bases, with 10 bases between. This CDR3 is built from 12 residues. In germline, CDR1 is SGHRS, CDR2 YFSETQ. The CDR3, as DNA: TGCGCCAGCAGCCCGGGATATGATGAGCAGTTCTTC. Its protein is CASSPGYDEQFF. The full variable domain, with the rest looked up from reference TRBV5-1 and TRBJ2-1, is KAGVTQTPRYLIKTRGQQVTLSCSPISGHRSVSWYQQTPGQGLQFLFEYFSETQRNKGNFPGRFSGRQFSNSRSEMNVSTLELGDSALYLCASSPGYDEQFFGPGTRLTVL.

The chain uses TRBV4-3 and TRBJ2-7; TRBD1 matches 7 bases. V lost 0 bases to trimming and J lost 7 bases; unmatched junction nucleotides: 3. In germline, CDR1 is LGHNA, CDR2 YSLEER. The CDR3 has 13 amino acids. The CDR3 DNA sequence: TGCGCCAGCAGCCAAGAAGGGGGCGGAGAGCAGTACTTC. Its protein product is CASSQEGGGEQYF.

Of note for this clone: Because the CDR3 is missing its conserved closing phenylalanine or tryptophan, this is likely a read error. This chain joins TRBV7-9 and TRBJ2-4; D may correspond to TRBD1 or TRBD2 (5 bases each). The CDR3 length is 15 residues. V was pared by 2 bases and J by 0 bases, with 8 bases between. Germline CDR1 SEHNR, CDR2 FQNEAQ (reference sequence). The CDR3 loop reads CASSLSGTAKNIQYV. Here the CDR3 DNA reads TGTGCCAGCAGCTTATCCGGGACAGCCAAAAACATTCAGTACGTC.

The chain joins TRBV5-1 to TRBJ1-2; 12 positions agree with TRBD1. The V gene end was trimmed by 3 bases and the J gene end by 3 bases; junction bases not matched to a gene: 9. This CDR3 has 17 amino acids. Germline values: CDR1 SGHRS, CDR2 YFSETQ. CDR3 DNA: TGCGCCAGCAGCTCTCCCGGGACAGGGGGCGGGTACTATGGCTACACCTTC. Its protein product is CASSSPGTGGGYYGYTF. Looking up the rest from reference TRBV5-1 and TRBJ1-2 gives the full variable domain: KAGVTQTPRYLIKTRGQQVTLSCSPISGHRSVSWYQQTPGQGLQFLFEYFSETQRNKGNFPGRFSGRQFSNSRSEMNVSTLELGDSALYLCASSSPGTGGGYYGYTFGSGTRLTVV.

The chain uses TRBV2 and TRBJ1-5; D not resolved. The V gene's germline CDR1 is SNHLY and CDR2 FYNNEI. The CDR3 extends over 14 amino acids. V was trimmed by 1 base and J by 2 bases, leaving 6 bases between them. This CDR3 is CASSEVSGNQPQHF. The CDR3 region has the DNA TGTGCCAGCAGTGAAGTCAGCGGCAATCAGCCCCAGCATTTT.

The rearrangement uses TRBV7-2 and TRBJ2-3, with D perhaps TRBD1 (6 bases). Germline CDR1 is SGHTA and CDR2 is FQGNSA. The CDR3 is 16 residues long. V was cut by 1 base and J by 2 bases, with 13 bases left in between. The CDR3 loop reads CASSLVVGTPTDTQYF. The CDR3 region has the DNA TGTGCCAGCAGCTTAGTAGTCGGGACACCCACAGATACGCAGTATTTT.

The V and J genes are TRBV29-1 and TRBJ2-3, with TRBD1 matching over 9 bases. V trimming: 4 bases; J trimming: 2 bases; junction bases outside the gene matches: 4. The CDR3 runs to 14 residues. Germline V CDR1 and CDR2: SQVTM, ANQGSEA. CDR3 sequence (DNA): TGCAGCGTTGGGACAGGGGACCTCACAGATACGCAGTATTTT. Translating gives CSVGTGDLTDTQYF.

The chain has TRBV18 and TRBJ2-3; TRBD2 is a possible D gene (5 bases). The length of the CDR3 is 15 residues. The V gene's germline CDR1 is KGHSH and CDR2 LQKENI. V lost 1 base to trimming and J lost 0 bases, with 8 bases between them. In DNA form, the CDR3 reads TGTGCCAGCTCACCACAGGACTCTAGCACAGATACGCAGTATTTT. It codes for CASSPQDSSTDTQYF.

The chain is built from TRBV4-3 and TRBJ2-3; 8 bases line up with TRBD2. J gave up 3 bases and V 0 bases, and 14 bases lay outside the gene matches. Germline V gives CDR1 LGHNA, CDR2 YSLEER. The CDR3 extends over 19 amino acids. CDR3 loop: CASSQEFAGSGGITDTQYF. Here the CDR3 DNA reads TGCGCCAGCAGCCAAGAGTTTGCGGGGAGCGGGGGTATTACAGATACGCAGTATTTT.

V gene TRBV7-3 combines with J gene TRBJ2-2; perhaps TRBD1 as D (6 bases). V was shortened by 1 base and J by 7 bases, with 10 bases between the two germline ends. Germline-derived CDR1 and CDR2 are SGHTA and FQGTGA. The CDR3 runs to 14 residues. For the CDR3, the DNA is TGTGCCAGCAGCTTAATCAGGGGCCGCGGGGAGCTGTTTTTT. As protein: CASSLIRGRGELFF. Looking up the rest from reference TRBV7-3 and TRBJ2-2 gives the full variable domain: GAGVSQTPSNKVTEKGKYVELRCDPISGHTALYWYRQSLGQGPEFLIYFQGTGAADDSGLPNDRFFAVRPEGSVSTLKIQRTERGDSAVYLCASSLIRGRGELFFGEGSRLTVL.

The gene calls are TRBV6-5 and TRBJ1-6; D is undetermined. CDR1 is MNHEY, CDR2 SVGAGI, per germline. The CDR3 has 13 amino acids. V lost 7 bases and J 5 bases, leaving 9 bases between the germline ends. The CDR3 DNA follows: TGTGCCAGCACGGAGAGGGATAATTCACCCCTCCACTTT. Residues: CASTERDNSPLHF.

This clone turned up a few times. The V gene is TRBV7-9, the J gene TRBJ2-2; 9 bases map to TRBD1. The germline V gene encodes CDR1 SEHNR and CDR2 FQNEAQ (reference sequence). The CDR3 sequence is 16 residues long. Unmatched junction bases numbered 7, after V lost 5 bases and J lost 3 bases. CDR3 sequence (DNA): TGTGCCAGCAGCATTCTATGGACAGGGGACACCGGGGAGCTGTTTTTT. This sequence encodes CASSILWTGDTGELFF.

The chain couples TRBV2 to TRBJ1-1; 7 bases match TRBD1. Germline V lookup: CDR1 SNHLY, CDR2 FYNNEI. V shed 6 bases, J shed 1 base, and the junction held 5 bases outside the gene matches. The CDR3 length is 14 residues. The CDR3 loop reads CASRTGTANTEAFF. The CDR3 region has the DNA TGTGCCAGCAGAACCGGGACAGCGAACACTGAAGCTTTCTTT. Complete variable domain (other parts from reference TRBV2 and TRBJ1-1): EPEVTQTPSHQVTQMGQEVILRCVPISNHLYFYWYRQILGQKVEFLVSFYNNEISEKSEIFDDQFSVERPDGSNFTLKIRSTKLEDSAMYFCASRTGTANTEAFFGQGTRLTVV.

This chain connects TRBV7-9 to TRBJ2-3; 12 nucleotides align to TRBD2. The CDR3 has 17 amino acids. V lost 5 bases and J lost 4; bases outside the gene matches: 10. Germline V gene data show CDR1 as SEHNR and CDR2 as FQNEAQ (reference sequence). In DNA form, the CDR3 reads TGTGCCAGCAGCCCCCTGACTAGCGGGGGTAGGGCAGATACGCAGTATTTT. This encodes CASSPLTSGGRADTQYF.

The V gene is TRBV6-1, the J gene TRBJ2-5; 8 bases match TRBD2. CDR3 length: 13 residues. CDR1 MNHNS and CDR2 SASEGT come from the germline V gene. V gave up 4 bases and J gave up 5 bases; unmatched junction bases: 3. The CDR3 spells CASSGERGETQYF. The CDR3 region has the DNA TGTGCCAGCAGTGGGGAGCGGGGGGAGACCCAGTACTTC.

Only a few counts were recorded for this clone. The V gene is TRBV4-3, the J gene TRBJ2-1; TRBD2 might be the D (5 bases). This CDR3 is built from 13 residues. CDR1 LGHNA and CDR2 YSLEER come from the germline V gene. V was shortened by 4 bases and J by 8 bases, with 12 bases between the two germline ends. The CDR3 DNA sequence: TGCGCCAGCAGCCCCATAAACGGGGATGAGCAGTTCTTC. This gives the protein CASSPINGDEQFF.

This clone was recorded a few times. J is TRBJ2-7 and V is TRBV11-2; 7 nucleotides line up with TRBD2. J gave up 0 bases and V 5 bases, and 7 bases lay outside the gene matches. There are 15 residues in the CDR3. Germline V gene data show CDR1 as SGHAT and CDR2 as FQNNGV. The chain's CDR3 is CASSPSAGISYEQYF. CDR3 coding DNA: TGTGCCAGCAGCCCTTCAGCGGGGATCTCCTACGAGCAGTACTTC.

The CDR3 DNA follows: TGTGCCAGCAGCCTGGCCGGGACAGGGTACACTGAAGCTTTCTTT. Translation: CASSLAGTGYTEAFF. The rearrangement links TRBV7-2 to TRBJ1-1; 9 bases map to TRBD1. CDR3 size: 15 residues. V lost 5 bases, J lost 3 bases, and 7 bases stayed unmatched. Per germline, CDR1 SGHTA and CDR2 FQGNSA. The whole variable domain, remainder taken from reference TRBV7-2 and TRBJ1-1, is GAGVSQSPSNKVTEKGKDVELRCDPISGHTALYWYRQSLGQGLEFLIYFQGNSAPDKSGLPSDRFSAERTGGSVSTLTIQRTQQEDSAVYLCASSLAGTGYTEAFFGQGTRLTVV.

The chain couples TRBV28 to TRBJ2-7, with D perhaps TRBD2 (5 bases). CDR3 size: 14 residues. Germline assignment: CDR1 MDHEN and CDR2 SYDVKM. V gave up 3 bases and J gave up 6 bases, with 15 bases separating them. DNA of the CDR3: TGTGCCAGCAGTTTCGATCTCTACGAGGGCGAGCAGTACTTC. It translates to CASSFDLYEGEQYF.

J is TRBJ1-2 and V is TRBV19, with TRBD1 matching over 10 bases. V lost 5 bases, J lost 8 bases, and 5 bases stayed unmatched. Germline CDR1 and CDR2: LNHDA and SQIVND (reference sequence). The CDR3 runs 13 residues. CDR3 sequence reads: CASSDRGQNGYTF. CDR3 sequence (DNA): TGTGCCAGTAGTGACAGGGGGCAAAACGGCTACACCTTC.